This T cell receptor (beta chain) is drawn from a study of early T cells in non-severe SARS-CoV-2 infection. At the level of the study: Chains from this unsorted whole-blood bulk RNA could not be paired.

Individual cDNA molecules received unique molecular identifiers. From the 5' RACE reads, TCRdb called clonotypes with MiXCR, one entry per CDR3 protein. Among tens of thousands of distinct CDR3 sequences listed, about 4.7% were seen once. Study-wide findings and caveats: VDJdb matching favored anti-spike CD8 responses, missing private and CD4 specificities.

This clonotype was seen only a few times. Its matching antigen is unknown. Germline V gene data show CDR1 as MNHEY and CDR2 as SVGAGI. V shed 8 bases and J shed 5 bases, with 16 bases lying between them. CDR3 length equals 13 residues. The TCR was taken from an adult who was a healthcare worker with PCR-confirmed SARS-CoV-2 infection or an uninfected control (not recorded which). Source material: whole blood. The rearrangement uses TRBV6-5 and TRBJ2-7; D remains unclear. CDR3 sequence (DNA): TGTGCCAGCTCGGGCGGCGTCCGCCACGAGCAGTACTTC. Its translation is CASSGGVRHEQYF.